These 4 T cell receptor beta chains were sequenced from one sample in a study of T-cell reconstitution after alpha-beta-depleted transplantation in children. Unique molecular identifiers were used in preparing the TCRbeta library. MiXCR was run by TCRdb on the PCR reads, yielding one entry per CDR3 protein. This sample has some 600,000 distinct CDR3 sequences; 10% to 15% occur once, and the top ten carry over 2%. The material was PBMCs, mostly from graft donor cells, obtained 360 days after TCRalphabeta/CD19-depleted stem cell transplant. Every receptor here comes from a male patient younger than 18 who had a stem cell transplant for acute myeloid leukemia, so the T cells may come from the graft donor.

This clonotype was detected only a few times. The chain has TRBV28 and TRBJ2-7; TRBD1 aligns across 11 bases. The CDR3 spans 16 residues. The ends lost 4 bases at V and 4 bases at J; junction bases unmatched: 9. Per the germline V gene, CDR1 is MDHEN and CDR2 is SYDVKM. Here the CDR3 reads CASSSPGTGGRYEQYF. Written as DNA, the CDR3 is TGTGCCAGCAGTTCACCCGGGACAGGGGGACGTTACGAGCAGTACTTC.

This clonotype turned up a few times. The rearrangement links TRBV19 to TRBJ1-1; no definite D call. The germline V gene encodes CDR1 LNHDA and CDR2 SQIVND (reference sequence). Trimming stripped 5 bases from V and 5 bases from J, with 6 bases between. CDR3 length: 11 residues. DNA of the CDR3: TGTGCCAGTAGTCATGAGACTGAAGCTTTCTTT. Translated: CASSHETEAFF.

This clonotype was counted many times. V and J are TRBV3-1 and TRBJ2-1, with 10 bases fitting TRBD2. Germline V gives CDR1 LGHDT, CDR2 YNNKEL (reference sequence). CDR3 size: 17 residues. J lost 0 bases, V lost 7 bases, and 9 bases had no gene match. The CDR3 protein is CASTRSGRGLSYNEQFF. DNA of the CDR3: TGTGCCAGCACGAGAAGCGGGAGGGGCCTCTCCTACAATGAGCAGTTCTTC.

This clonotype was observed a handful of times. V gene TRBV20-1 combines with J gene TRBJ2-1, with D unresolved. The CDR3 runs to 11 residues. Per the germline V gene, CDR1 is DFQATT and CDR2 is SNEGSKA (reference sequence). V was pared by 8 bases and J by 3 bases, with 8 bases between. CDR3 sequence: CSPHDYNEQFF. CDR3 nucleotide sequence: TGCAGTCCACACGACTACAATGAGCAGTTCTTC.